This T cell receptor beta chain was retrieved from a study of T-cell reconstitution after alpha-beta-depleted transplantation in children. Notes on the study in general: About two months after transplant, alpha-beta T cells reportedly came from several hundred expanded graft clones.

The CDR3 contains 17 residues. The V segment lost 6 bases and the J segment 0 bases; nucleotides outside the gene matches: 7. The germline gives CDR1 MNHEY, CDR2 SVGEGT. Preparation of the TCRbeta library was carried out with unique molecular identifiers. MiXCR was run by TCRdb on the PCR reads, yielding one entry per CDR3 protein. Of about 140,000 distinct CDR3 sequences in the sample, 8.8% were seen once. This clonotype has only a few counts. Its antigen is unknown. Material: PBMCs, mostly from graft donor cells, obtained 180 days after TCRalphabeta/CD19-depleted stem cell transplant. This chain connects TRBV6-2 or TRBV6-3 to TRBJ2-6; 8 bases agree with TRBD1. This receptor was identified in a female patient aged 2-10 years who had a stem cell transplant for congenital amegakaryocytic thrombocytopenia, so the T cells may come from the graft donor. CDR3 in DNA: TGTGCCAGCAGGGCCACAGGGGGGCGCTCTGGGGCCAACGTCCTGACTTTC. It translates to CASRATGGRSGANVLTF.